This TCR beta chain was sequenced in a study of blood T cells in healthy people across ages. Study-level points and caveats: Significant beta diversity loss was already apparent by age roughly 38, declining roughly linearly.

Turning to this clonotype: No antigen is known for it.

The V end lost 3 bases, the J end lost 4 bases, and 9 bases lay between the germline ends. Germline CDR1 DFQATT, CDR2 SNEGSKA (reference sequence). The CDR3 loop spans 13 amino acids. Sample-barcoded 5' priming and a J-beta primer mix drove a second PCR of 7 to 11 cycles. In TCRdb, the 5' RACE reads were re-called with MiXCR into one record per CDR3 protein. This table holds about 1.5 million distinct CDR3 sequences, around 39% found once. Each sample used at least 6 million PBMCs. The rearrangement uses TRBV20-1 and TRBJ2-2; D call uncertain. The sample was blood. The TCR sequence derives from a woman between 18 and 29 years old in good health. CDR3 in DNA: TGCAGTGCTAGTTTGGTGACCACCGGGGAGCTGTTTTTT. Its translation: CSASLVTTGELFF.